The 28 T cell receptor beta chains presented below share a single source sample, sequenced in a study of blood T cell repertoires in COVID-19. Using immunoSEQ multiplex PCR, the repertoire was profiled, and TCRdb retains in-frame clones only, with some absent. The table records about 350,000 clones, 88% of them present only once. Input material: PBMCs or T cells enriched from blood (not recorded which). These TCRs come from a woman in her thirties who had been exposed to COVID-19.

The V call is TRBV7-2, the J call TRBJ2-2; a weak D match, TRBD2 (5 bases). CDR3 length: 14 residues. Deletions cut 5 bases from V and 8 bases from J, with 15 bases between. The V gene's germline CDR1 is SGHTA and CDR2 FQGNSA. Written as DNA, the CDR3 is TGTGCCAGCAGCACTAGGCCCGGGTGGGGGGAGCTGTTTTTT. Protein: CASSTRPGWGELFF.

The chain combines TRBV28 with TRBJ1-3, with D hard to call. V was shortened by 3 bases and J by 5 bases, with 20 bases between the two germline ends. The CDR3 covers 17 residues. Germline CDR1 and CDR2: MDHEN and SYDVKM. The CDR3 DNA follows: TGTGCCAGCAGTTTTCCCGGGTTGCCGCCTTCAAGAAACACCATATATTTT. This sequence encodes CASSFPGLPPSRNTIYF.

The chain is built from TRBV6-1 and TRBJ2-3; 8 nucleotides line up with TRBD2. Germline V gene data show CDR1 as MNHNS and CDR2 as SASEGT. V lost 3 bases, J lost 3 bases, and 5 bases stayed unmatched. This CDR3 is built from 15 residues. The CDR3 loop is CASSEGTSGTDTQYF. CDR3 bases: TGTGCCAGCAGTGAGGGTACTAGCGGAACAGATACGCAGTATTTT.

The rearrangement links TRBV27 to TRBJ1-1, with D possibly being TRBD1 (5 bases). Trimming pared 0 bases from V and 11 bases from J, leaving 16 bases between. Germline CDR1 MNHEY, CDR2 SMNVEV (reference sequence). The CDR3 runs to 14 residues. The CDR3 DNA is TGTGCCAGCAGTTTATCGGGCGGAAAACGGGGGGCTTTCTTT. It yields the protein CASSLSGGKRGAFF.

The chain uses TRBV27 and TRBJ2-7; TRBD2 might be the D (6 bases). The V and J ends lost 8 bases and 3 bases respectively, with 17 bases between them. This CDR3 has 14 residues. Germline V CDR1 and CDR2: MNHEY, SMNVEV (reference sequence). CDR3 sequence reads: CASRPGGGNYEQYF. As DNA, the CDR3 is TGTGCCAGCCGCCCTGGGGGAGGTAACTACGAGCAGTACTTC.

The chain uses TRBV5-5 and TRBJ2-7; D is undetermined. From germline, CDR1 is SGHKS and CDR2 YYEKEE (reference sequence). V shed 2 bases and J shed 3 bases, with 3 bases lying between them. This CDR3 has 11 amino acids. The DNA of the CDR3 is TGTGCCAGCAGCTTCAACTACGAGCAGTACTTC. It codes for CASSFNYEQYF.

The CDR3 region is CASSQGGLADYNEQFF. CDR3 DNA: TGCGCCAGCAGCCAGGGGGGACTAGCGGACTACAATGAGCAGTTCTTC. The chain uses TRBV4-1 and TRBJ2-1, with 11 bases aligning to TRBD2. The V and J ends lost 3 bases and 3 bases, in that order; junction bases with no gene match: 4. Germline CDR1 reads MGHRA; CDR2 reads YSYEKL. The CDR3 runs 16 residues.

V gene TRBV4-1 combines with J gene TRBJ2-7; D is perhaps TRBD2 (6 bases). The CDR3 extends over 15 amino acids. The V end lost 2 bases, the J end lost 1 base, and 12 bases lay between the germline ends. Germline CDR1 is MGHRA and CDR2 is YSYEKL. CDR3: CASSQYLGGSYEQYF. CDR3 DNA: TGCGCCAGCAGCCAATATCTCGGGGGATCCTACGAGCAGTACTTC.

This rearrangement joins TRBV5-1 to TRBJ2-1; TRBD2 aligns across 10 bases. Germline values: CDR1 SGHRS, CDR2 YFSETQ. The CDR3 sequence is 16 residues long. Trimming cost V 1 base and J 2 bases; bases outside gene matches: 3. The CDR3 region has the DNA TGCGCCAGCAGCTTGCAAAGCGGGAGGGCCTACAATGAGCAGTTCTTC. It codes for CASSLQSGRAYNEQFF. The full variable domain, completed using reference TRBV5-1 and TRBJ2-1, is KAGVTQTPRYLIKTRGQQVTLSCSPISGHRSVSWYQQTPGQGLQFLFEYFSETQRNKGNFPGRFSGRQFSNSRSEMNVSTLELGDSALYLCASSLQSGRAYNEQFFGPGTRLTVL.

CDR3 sequence reads: CSASGGDSYNEQFF. The DNA of the CDR3 is TGCAGTGCTAGTGGAGGAGACTCCTACAATGAGCAGTTCTTC. The chain recombines TRBV20-1 with TRBJ2-1; D possibly corresponds to TRBD2 (5 bases). Looked up from germline, CDR1 is DFQATT and CDR2 is SNEGSKA (reference sequence). The length of the CDR3 is 14 residues. Between the trimmed V and J ends, which lost 3 bases and 0 bases, there was a span of 9 bases.

V and J are TRBV30 and TRBJ2-7; 8 bases agree with TRBD2. The V gene's germline CDR1 is GTSNPN and CDR2 SVGIG (reference sequence). The CDR3 sequence is 14 residues long. Losses at the gene ends were 8 bases for V and 0 bases for J; bases not matched to a gene: 9. DNA for the CDR3: TGTGCCCATCAAATAGCGGGAAACTCCTACGAGCAGTACTTC. It yields the protein CAHQIAGNSYEQYF.

The rearrangement joins TRBV18 to TRBJ2-4; 11 nucleotides align to TRBD2. The J segment lost 4 bases and the V segment lost 2 bases, leaving 1 base of the junction unmatched. Germline V lookup: CDR1 KGHSH, CDR2 LQKENI. CDR3 length: 15 residues. The CDR3, as DNA: TGTGCCAGCTCACCAGGGACTAGCGGAAAAAACATTCAGTACTTC. It is translated as CASSPGTSGKNIQYF.

The CDR3 here is CASSPPTALMNTEAFF. DNA for the CDR3: TGTGCCAGCAGTCCCCCGACAGCCCTCATGAACACTGAAGCTTTCTTT. V usage is TRBV28 and J usage is TRBJ1-1; TRBD1 might be the D (5 bases). The CDR3 length is 16 residues. V lost 5 bases to trimming and J lost 0 bases, with 16 bases between them. Looked up from germline, CDR1 is MDHEN and CDR2 is SYDVKM.

The count of this clone is one. V gene TRBV6-5 combines with J gene TRBJ2-7; 8 positions agree with TRBD2. The J segment lost 4 bases and the V segment lost 2 bases, leaving 7 bases of the junction unmatched. Germline values: CDR1 MNHEY, CDR2 SVGAGI. This CDR3 has 15 amino acids. In DNA form, the CDR3 reads TGTGCCAGCAGTTACGCCAGCGGGAGAGGATACGAGCAGTACTTC. Translation gives CASSYASGRGYEQYF.

The CDR3 sequence: CASQGLAGVNEQYF. In nucleotides, the CDR3 is TGTGCCAGCCAGGGACTAGCGGGAGTTAACGAGCAGTACTTC. The V call is TRBV27, the J call TRBJ2-7, with TRBD2 matching over 14 bases. CDR3 length: 14 amino acids. Germline CDR1 reads MNHEY; CDR2 reads SMNVEV (reference sequence). Trimming cost V 8 bases and J 5 bases; bases outside gene matches: 5.

As to this clone: The sample has other DNA sequences that encode this CDR3 too. The chain uses TRBV7-9 and TRBJ2-3; TRBD1 agrees at 7 bases. The CDR3 covers 13 residues. Germline CDR1 and CDR2: SEHNR and FQNEAQ (reference sequence). With 5 bases clipped from V and 4 bases from J, the junction kept 3 bases outside the gene matches. The CDR3 sequence: CASSPRGPDTQYF. CDR3 nucleotides: TGTGCCAGCAGCCCGAGGGGGCCAGATACGCAGTATTTT.

This rearrangement joins TRBV18 to TRBJ1-6; the match to TRBD1 covers 9 bases. This CDR3 is built from 16 residues. Germline CDR1 and CDR2: KGHSH and LQKENI. With V trimmed by 2 bases and J by 5 bases, 4 bases remained unmatched. This CDR3 reads CASSPRRDRDNSPLHF. The CDR3, as DNA: TGTGCCAGCTCACCAAGGCGGGACAGGGATAATTCACCCCTCCACTTT.

CDR3 protein: CASSLDSEVQYF. CDR3 DNA: TGTGCCAGCAGCTTGGATAGTGAGGTGCAGTACTTC. V is TRBV5-5 and J is TRBJ2-7; the D is unclear. V was clipped by 0 bases and J by 9 bases, with 10 bases between them. The germline gives CDR1 SGHKS, CDR2 YYEKEE (reference sequence). The CDR3 length is 12 residues.

V and J are TRBV27 and TRBJ1-3, with D unclear. The germline gives CDR1 MNHEY, CDR2 SMNVEV (reference sequence). V gave up 3 bases and J gave up 0 bases, with 9 bases separating them. The CDR3 has 15 residues. As DNA, the CDR3 is TGTGCCAGCAGTTTCGGGGATCCCTCTGGAAACACCATATATTTT. It codes for CASSFGDPSGNTIYF.

V gene TRBV7-8 combines with J gene TRBJ2-5; D remains unclear. Germline CDR1 reads SGHVS; CDR2 reads FQNEAQ. This CDR3 region has 13 residues. The V gene lost 6 bases and the J gene lost 0 bases, with 8 bases spanning the gap. Here the CDR3 reads CASRGGNQETQYF. CDR3 sequence (DNA): TGTGCCAGCAGAGGCGGCAACCAAGAGACCCAGTACTTC.

The V and J genes are TRBV18 and TRBJ2-1, with 9 nucleotides matching TRBD2. With V trimmed by 3 bases and J by 5 bases, 5 bases remained unmatched. The germline V gene has CDR1 KGHSH and CDR2 LQKENI. This CDR3 contains 15 residues. The CDR3 sequence is CASSPGTSRHNEQFF. In nucleotides, the CDR3 is TGTGCCAGCTCACCCGGGACTAGCCGGCACAATGAGCAGTTCTTC. The entire variable domain, with the rest obtained from reference TRBV18 and TRBJ2-1, is as follows: NAGVMQNPRHLVRRRGQEARLRCSPMKGHSHVYWYRQLPEEGLKFMVYLQKENIIDESGMPKERFSAEFPKEGPSILRIQQVVRGDSAAYFCASSPGTSRHNEQFFGPGTRLTVL.

The chain couples TRBV27 to TRBJ1-1; 8 bases align to TRBD1. Germline V gives CDR1 MNHEY, CDR2 SMNVEV (reference sequence). This CDR3 contains 12 residues. The V gene end was trimmed by 5 bases and the J gene end by 9 bases; junction bases not matched to a gene: 5. The CDR3 nucleotides read TGTGCCAGCAGTCCGACAGGGGCTCAAGCTTTCTTT. This sequence encodes CASSPTGAQAFF.

The rearrangement joins TRBV28 to TRBJ2-2, with a possible D match to TRBD2 (5 bases). V gave up 7 bases and J gave up 2 bases, with 11 bases separating them. The CDR3 is 14 amino acids. From germline, CDR1 is MDHEN and CDR2 SYDVKM. The CDR3 coding sequence is TGTGCCAGCACTGGACTGAACAACACCGGGGAGCTGTTTTTT. It is translated as CASTGLNNTGELFF. Full variable domain (outside the CDR3, taken from reference TRBV28 and TRBJ2-2): DVKVTQSSRYLVKRTGEKVFLECVQDMDHENMFWYRQDPGLGLRLIYFSYDVKMKEKGDIPEGYSVSREKKERFSLILESASTNQTSMYLCASTGLNNTGELFFGEGSRLTVL.

The chain carries TRBV5-1 and TRBJ2-7; 11 positions agree with TRBD2. The CDR3 is 14 amino acids. V lost 0 bases to trimming and J lost 7 bases; unmatched junction nucleotides: 3. Germline V gives CDR1 SGHRS, CDR2 YFSETQ. Here the CDR3 reads CASSLETSGKEQYF. CDR3 nucleotides: TGCGCCAGCAGCTTGGAGACTAGCGGGAAGGAGCAGTACTTC. The whole variable domain, filled in from reference TRBV5-1 and TRBJ2-7, reads KAGVTQTPRYLIKTRGQQVTLSCSPISGHRSVSWYQQTPGQGLQFLFEYFSETQRNKGNFPGRFSGRQFSNSRSEMNVSTLELGDSALYLCASSLETSGKEQYFGPGTRLTVT.

The rearrangement links TRBV7-8 to TRBJ1-1; 11 bases align to TRBD1. There are 16 residues in the CDR3. V trimming: 5 bases; J trimming: 3 bases; junction bases outside the gene matches: 8. The germline gives CDR1 SGHVS, CDR2 FQNEAQ. The DNA for the CDR3 is TGTGCCAGCAGCCGGCGGACAGGGGGCGGAGACACTGAAGCTTTCTTT. It codes for CASSRRTGGGDTEAFF.

The sample holds a few counts of this clone. The J gene is TRBJ2-7, the V gene TRBV5-8; tentative D call: TRBD2 (5 bases). CDR1 is SGHTS, CDR2 YDEGEE, per germline. CDR3 length: 12 amino acids. Deletions cut 0 bases from V and 5 bases from J, with 6 bases between. The CDR3 nucleotides read TGTGCCAGCAGCTTGGTCGGGGACGAGCAGTACTTC. This sequence encodes CASSLVGDEQYF.

The J gene is TRBJ2-5, the V gene TRBV11-2; D not certain. This CDR3 is 15 amino acids long. CDR1 is SGHAT, CDR2 FQNNGV, per germline. V was clipped by 5 bases and J by 5 bases, with 18 bases between them. The CDR3 loop is CASSPVNSRWETQYF. In nucleotides, the CDR3 is TGTGCCAGCAGCCCAGTAAACTCTAGGTGGGAGACCCAGTACTTC. The full variable domain, completed using reference TRBV11-2 and TRBJ2-5, is EAGVAQSPRYKIIEKRQSVAFWCNPISGHATLYWYQQILGQGPKLLIQFQNNGVVDDSQLPKDRFSAERLKGVDSTLKIQPAKLEDSAVYLCASSPVNSRWETQYFGPGTRLLVL.

This chain connects TRBV5-8 to TRBJ2-7; 8 positions agree with TRBD1. Germline V gene lookup returns CDR1 SGHTS and CDR2 YDEGEE. J was trimmed by 7 bases and V by 5 bases; bases with no gene match: 5. This CDR3 region has 12 residues. Here the CDR3 reads CASRMTGDEQYF. As DNA, the CDR3 is TGTGCCAGCAGGATGACAGGGGATGAGCAGTACTTC.